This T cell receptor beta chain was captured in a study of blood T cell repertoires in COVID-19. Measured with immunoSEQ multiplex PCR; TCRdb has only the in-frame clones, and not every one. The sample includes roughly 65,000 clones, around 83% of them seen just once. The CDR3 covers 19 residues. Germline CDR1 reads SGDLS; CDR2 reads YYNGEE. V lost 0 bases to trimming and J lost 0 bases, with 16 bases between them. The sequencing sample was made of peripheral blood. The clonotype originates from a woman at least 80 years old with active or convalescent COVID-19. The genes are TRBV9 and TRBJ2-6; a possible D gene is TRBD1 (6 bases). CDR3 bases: TGTGCCAGCAGCGTAGCTATTGGGCAGACAGGCTCTGGGGCCAACGTCCTGACTTTC. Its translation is CASSVAIGQTGSGANVLTF.